Only a few counts were recorded for the clone carrying this T cell receptor (beta chain). Its target is unknown. A second PCR of about 7 to 11 cycles used a sample-barcoded 5' primer and a J-beta primer mix. TCRdb analysed the 5' RACE reads with MiXCR anew, one entry per CDR3 protein. The profile shows approximately 800,000 distinct CDR3 sequences, around 24% of them singletons. This sample was included in a study of blood T cells in healthy people across ages. Trimming took off 0 bases at V and 3 bases at J, with 6 bases between the two ends. The germline V gene has CDR1 DFQATT and CDR2 SNEGSKA (reference sequence). CDR3 length: 12 amino acids. Findings and caveats of the study: Researchers said unsorted PBMCs prevented a conclusive naive versus antigen-experienced comparison.

This sample also appeared in a second study, on T cells of mothers and their children. From that study: Related mother-child pairs showed slightly, non-significantly higher overlap than unrelated pairs.

The clonotype comes from a boy aged 10-17 years in good health. This chain connects TRBV20-1 to TRBJ2-7; D unresolved. What was sequenced was blood. CDR3 in amino acids: CSARDRIYEQYF. CDR3 in DNA: TGCAGTGCTAGAGATAGGATCTACGAGCAGTACTTC.